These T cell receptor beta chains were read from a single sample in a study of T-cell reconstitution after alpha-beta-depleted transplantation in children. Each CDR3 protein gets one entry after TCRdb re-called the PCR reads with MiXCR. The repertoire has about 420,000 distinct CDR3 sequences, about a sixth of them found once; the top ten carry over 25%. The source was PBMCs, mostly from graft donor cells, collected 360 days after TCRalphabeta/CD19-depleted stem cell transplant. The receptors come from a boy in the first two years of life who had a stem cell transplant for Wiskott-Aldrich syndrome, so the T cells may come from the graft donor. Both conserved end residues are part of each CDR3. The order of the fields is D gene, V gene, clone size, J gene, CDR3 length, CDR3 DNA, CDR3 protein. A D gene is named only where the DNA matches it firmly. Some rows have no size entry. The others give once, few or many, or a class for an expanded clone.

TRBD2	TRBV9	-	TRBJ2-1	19	TGTGCCAGCAGCTTCATAGCGGGAAGCTCCCTCCGCTCCTACAATGAGCAGTTCTTC	CASSFIAGSSLRSYNEQFF
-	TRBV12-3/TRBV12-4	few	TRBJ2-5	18	TGTGCCAGCAGTTTGGGATCTAGCGAAGCCCTACCCCAAGAGACCCAGTACTTC	CASSLGSSEALPQETQYF
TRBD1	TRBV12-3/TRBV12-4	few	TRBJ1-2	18	TGTGCCAGCAGATTAAGCGGGACAGGGGGCGGCCTGGAAGATGGCTACACCTTC	CASRLSGTGGGLEDGYTF
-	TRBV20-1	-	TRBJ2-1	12	TGCAGTGCTAGCGGACCCGGCAATGAGCAGTTCTTC	CSASGPGNEQFF
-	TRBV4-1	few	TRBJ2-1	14	TGCGCCAGCAGCCAAGATCAACTCCCCGGGGGGCAGTTCTTC	CASSQDQLPGGQFF
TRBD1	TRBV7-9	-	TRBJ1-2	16	TGTGCCAGCAGCCCGTGGGGGACAGGGATTTTTCGGGGCTACACCTTC	CASSPWGTGIFRGYTF
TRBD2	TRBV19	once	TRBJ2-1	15	TGTGCCAGTAGTGTACTAGCGGGAGGGGTGAATGAGCAGTTCTTC	CASSVLAGGVNEQFF
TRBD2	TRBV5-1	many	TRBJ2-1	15	TGCGCCAGCAGCTTGGCGGCTAGCGGGATAGGTGAGCAGTTCTTC	CASSLAASGIGEQFF
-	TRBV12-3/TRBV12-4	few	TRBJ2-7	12	TGTGCCAGCAGCTTCGGGTCCTCCGAGCAGTACTTC	CASSFGSSEQYF
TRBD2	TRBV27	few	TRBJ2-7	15	TGTGCCAGCAAAATTCGACTAGCGGGGCCCTACGAGCAGTACTTC	CASKIRLAGPYEQYF
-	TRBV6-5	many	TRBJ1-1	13	TGTGCCAGCAGTTACTCGGGGGGCACTGAAGCTTTCTTT	CASSYSGGTEAFF
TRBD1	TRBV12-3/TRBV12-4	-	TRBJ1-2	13	TGTGCCAGCAGCTTCGGACAGGGGACCGGCTACACCTTC	CASSFGQGTGYTF
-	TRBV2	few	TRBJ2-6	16	TGTGCCAGCAGTGCGAGCCAGTTCTCTGGGGCCAACGTCCTGACTTTC	CASSASQFSGANVLTF
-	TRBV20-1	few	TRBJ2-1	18	TGCAGTGCTAGAGACCCGAAGGGGCAGGCAAGCTCCTACAATGAGCAGTTCTTC	CSARDPKGQASSYNEQFF
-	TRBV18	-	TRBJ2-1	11	TGTGCCACAACCCTGTACAATGAGCAGTTCTTC	CATTLYNEQFF
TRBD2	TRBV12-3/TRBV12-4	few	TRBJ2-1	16	TGTGCCAGCAGTTGGGGGGGGACTAGTTACTACAATGAGCAGTTCTTC	CASSWGGTSYYNEQFF
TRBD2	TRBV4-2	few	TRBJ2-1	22	TGTGCCAGCAGCCCCCGGGGGGGGGCGAGGGGATTTAAGAGTAGGTCCTACAATGAGCAGTTCTTC	CASSPRGGARGFKSRSYNEQFF
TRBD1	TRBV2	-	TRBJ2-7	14	TGTGCCAGCAAAACCGGGACAGTCTCCTACGAGCAGTACTTC	CASKTGTVSYEQYF